Following are 6 T cell receptor beta chains from one sample sequenced in a study of blood T cell repertoires in COVID-19. Generated by immunoSEQ multiplex PCR, the TCRdb table keeps only in-frame clones and is missing some. The sample has about 100,000 clones; approximately 80% are singletons. Sequencing input: peripheral blood. All receptors come from a man aged 50 or older with active or convalescent COVID-19.

This rearrangement joins TRBV7-2 to TRBJ2-3; 13 bases match TRBD2. V lost 5 bases to trimming and J lost 7 bases; unmatched junction nucleotides: 9. The germline gives CDR1 SGHTA, CDR2 FQGNSA. This CDR3 contains 16 residues. CDR3 protein: CASSPGLAGVGNTQYF. CDR3 sequence (DNA): TGTGCCAGCAGCCCTGGACTAGCGGGAGTCGGAAATACGCAGTATTTT. Full variable domain (rest looked up from reference TRBV7-2 and TRBJ2-3): GAGVSQSPSNKVTEKGKDVELRCDPISGHTALYWYRQSLGQGLEFLIYFQGNSAPDKSGLPSDRFSAERTGGSVSTLTIQRTQQEDSAVYLCASSPGLAGVGNTQYFGPGTRLTVL.

This clone showed up just a few times. The chain uses TRBV4-1 and TRBJ1-4, with a weak D call TRBD1 (5 bases). Trimming cost V 0 bases and J 8 bases, with 16 bases left between them. Germline CDR1 is MGHRA and CDR2 is YSYEKL. The CDR3 is 16 amino acids. The CDR3 coding sequence is TGCGCCAGCAGCCAAGACTACAGACTCCAGGGAGAAAAACTGTTTTTT. Protein product: CASSQDYRLQGEKLFF.

The rearrangement links TRBV3-1 (or the pseudogene TRBV3-2) to TRBJ2-3, with TRBD1 identical over 7 bases. Germline lookup yields CDR1 LGHDT and CDR2 YNNKEL (reference sequence). The trim removed 3 bases at V and 6 bases at J, leaving 6 bases unmatched. This CDR3 region has 14 residues. Written as DNA, the CDR3 is TGTGCCAGCAGCCAGACAGGGCGGTCGGATACGCAGTATTTT. It is translated as CASSQTGRSDTQYF.

The J gene is TRBJ1-2, the V gene TRBV19; weak D call: TRBD1 (6 bases). V lost 3 bases, J lost 5 bases, and 13 bases lay in between. Germline lookup yields CDR1 LNHDA and CDR2 SQIVND (reference sequence). CDR3 length: 14 residues. The DNA for the CDR3 is TGTGCCAGTAGTATTGCACAGGGAAGGTATGGCTACACCTTC. Protein product: CASSIAQGRYGYTF. Based on the CDR3 plus reference TRBV19 and TRBJ1-2, the full variable domain is DGGITQSPKYLFRKEGQNVTLSCEQNLNHDAMYWYRQDPGQGLRLIYYSQIVNDFQKGDIAEGYSVSREKKESFPLTVTSAQKNPTAFYLCASSIAQGRYGYTFGSGTRLTVV.

The CDR3 region has the DNA TGTGCCAGCAGCCCGACCATGACTTCCTACGAGCAGTACTTC. Residues: CASSPTMTSYEQYF. The rearrangement links TRBV6-5 to TRBJ2-7; D is unclear. This CDR3 is built from 14 residues. The V gene's germline CDR1 is MNHEY and CDR2 SVGAGI. V was pared by 6 bases and J by 1 base, with 13 bases between.

CDR3 coding DNA: TGTGCCACCAGTGAGGCAGGGGGGTCTTCTTTGAAGACCCAGTACTTC. Its protein is CATSEAGGSSLKTQYF. This rearrangement joins TRBV24-1 to TRBJ2-5, with a tentative D call TRBD1 (7 bases). This CDR3 spans 16 amino acids. Germline CDR1 KGHDR, CDR2 SFDVKD. Trimming took off 4 bases at V and 6 bases at J, with 20 bases between the two ends.